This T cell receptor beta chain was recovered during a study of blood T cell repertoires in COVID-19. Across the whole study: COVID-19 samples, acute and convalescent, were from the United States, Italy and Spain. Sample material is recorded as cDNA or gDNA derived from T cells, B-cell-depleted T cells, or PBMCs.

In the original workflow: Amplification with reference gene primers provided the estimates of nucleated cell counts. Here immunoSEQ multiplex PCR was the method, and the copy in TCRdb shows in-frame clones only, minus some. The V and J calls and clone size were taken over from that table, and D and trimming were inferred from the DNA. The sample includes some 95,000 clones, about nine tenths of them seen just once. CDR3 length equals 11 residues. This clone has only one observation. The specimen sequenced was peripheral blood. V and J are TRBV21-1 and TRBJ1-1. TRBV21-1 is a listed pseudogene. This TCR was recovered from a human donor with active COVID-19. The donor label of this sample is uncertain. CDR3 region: CASSVSTEAFF. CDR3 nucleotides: TGTGCCAGCAGCGTTAGCACTGAAGCTTTCTTT.